The rows below give T cell receptor beta chains drawn from one sample of a study of blood T cell repertoires in COVID-19. Profiling relied on immunoSEQ multiplex PCR, and the TCRdb table lists in-frame clones only, not all of them. The sample consists of 190,000 or so clones, roughly 86% of them appearing once. Sequences were obtained from peripheral blood. Receptors were obtained from a man aged 40-55 years with active or convalescent COVID-19. Both conserved end residues are part of each CDR3. The D gene is left open where the match is weak. Size tells how often a clone was seen (once, few, many) or the class of an expanded clone, and some rows leave it out.

v_gene,d_gene,j_gene,abundance,CDR3nt,CDR3aa
TRBV7-6,.,TRBJ1-1,.,TGTGCCAGCGGCTTGTGGGGGGGCTCTGAAACTGAAGCTTTCTTT,CASGLWGGSETEAFF
TRBV10-3,TRBD1,TRBJ2-5,.,TGTGCCATCAGTGAGGACAGGGGGCTGGAGACCCAGTACTTC,CAISEDRGLETQYF
TRBV28,TRBD1,TRBJ2-4,.,TGTGCCAGCAGTTTACCGACAGGGAAAAAGAACATTCAGTACTTC,CASSLPTGKKNIQYF
TRBV7-3,.,TRBJ2-2,.,TGTGCCAGCAGCTTCCGATGGACAGCGCTCCTCGCGAACACCGGGGAGCTGTTTTTT,CASSFRWTALLANTGELFF
TRBV19,TRBD1,TRBJ1-6,once,TGTGCCAGTAGCCCAGACAGGGTTTCACCCCTCCACTTT,CASSPDRVSPLHF
TRBV7-8,.,TRBJ1-5,.,TGTGCCAGCAGCCAATCCTGGGGGGACAGCAATCAGCCCCAGCATTTT,CASSQSWGDSNQPQHF
TRBV3-1/TRBV3-2,.,TRBJ2-7,.,TGTGCCAGCAGCCAAAACTTAGGGGCCTACGAGCAGTACTTC,CASSQNLGAYEQYF
TRBV24-1,TRBD1,TRBJ1-1,.,TGTGCCACCAGCCAGGGGGCGCGTGGCACTGAAGCTTTCTTT,CATSQGARGTEAFF
TRBV19,TRBD1,TRBJ2-5,.,TGTGCCAGTAGTGTCAGGGGGTTTGGGGAGACCCAGTACTTC,CASSVRGFGETQYF
TRBV7-2,TRBD1,TRBJ1-6,.,TGTGCCAGCAGCATAACAGGGGGTAATTCACCCCTCCACTTT,CASSITGGNSPLHF
TRBV28,.,TRBJ1-4,.,TGTGCCAGCAGTCCCCGGGGGATGGGGTTTAGTGAAAAACTGTTTTTT,CASSPRGMGFSEKLFF
TRBV11-2,.,TRBJ1-1,.,TGTGCCAGCAGCTTAGAAAGGGGAGGGTACACTGAAGCTTTCTTT,CASSLERGGYTEAFF
TRBV30,.,TRBJ2-6,few,TGTGCCTGGAGAAGGAGCTCTGGGGCCAACGTCCTGACTTTC,CAWRRSSGANVLTF
TRBV19,.,TRBJ1-1,few,TGTGCCAGTACCAAAGGTCGGGACACTGAAGCTTTCTTT,CASTKGRDTEAFF
TRBV5-1,.,TRBJ2-3,.,TGCGCCAGCAGCTTGAGAGGAGATACGCAGTATTTT,CASSLRGDTQYF
TRBV4-1,.,TRBJ1-1,.,TGCGCCAGCAGCCAAGATCTCCTACGGGCTTTCTTT,CASSQDLLRAFF
TRBV4-3,.,TRBJ1-3,few,TGCGCCAGCAGCCAAGATAGAGCGGCCGGAAACACCATATATTTT,CASSQDRAAGNTIYF
TRBV4-1,TRBD1,TRBJ1-6,.,TGCGCCAGCAGCCAACACGGGGCCCGACAGGGTGAATCACCCCTCCACTTT,CASSQHGARQGESPLHF
TRBV27,.,TRBJ1-1,.,TGTGCCAGCAGTTTACAGGGTCCGTACACTGAAGCTTTCTTT,CASSLQGPYTEAFF
TRBV11-3,TRBD1,TRBJ1-4,.,TGTGCCAGCAGCTTCCAGGGACAGGGAAAAGAAAAACTGTTTTTT,CASSFQGQGKEKLFF
TRBV14,.,TRBJ1-1,.,TGTGCCAGCAGCCAGGACAGTTTGAACACTGAAGCTTTCTTT,CASSQDSLNTEAFF
TRBV6-6,.,TRBJ2-7,.,TGTGCCAGCAGTTACTCGACGGCAGGGATTTGGGGCGAGCAGTACTTC,CASSYSTAGIWGEQYF
TRBV7-9,.,TRBJ1-1,.,TGTGCCAGCAGCACACAACCGAACACTGAAGCTTTCTTT,CASSTQPNTEAFF
TRBV12-5,.,TRBJ1-1,.,TGTGCTAGTGGTTTGTGGTTAGGCAGGGTGAGCACTGAAGCTTTCTTT,CASGLWLGRVSTEAFF
TRBV18,.,TRBJ1-1,.,TGTGCCAGCTCAGAATTTACAGGGAACACTGAAGCTTTCTTT,CASSEFTGNTEAFF
TRBV3-1/TRBV3-2,TRBD2,TRBJ2-4,few,TGTGCCAGCAAGGGGACCCCAGCGGGGGAAATTCGTGCCAAAAACATTCAGTACTTC,CASKGTPAGEIRAKNIQYF
TRBV5-1,TRBD2,TRBJ2-5,.,TGCGCCAGCAGCTTCAGCGGGGGACAAGAGACCCAGTACTTC,CASSFSGGQETQYF
TRBV6-1,.,TRBJ1-1,.,TGTGCCAGCAGTGAAACGCAGGGGAGTGTCGCTGAAGCTTTCTTT,CASSETQGSVAEAFF
TRBV19,.,TRBJ2-7,.,TGTGCCAGTCCCCCTGGGCCTGGCCCCTCCTACGAGCAGTACTTC,CASPPGPGPSYEQYF
TRBV5-1,TRBD2,TRBJ2-3,.,TGCGCCAGCAGCTTGAGGATCGGGGGAGGGGAGCAGTATTTT,CASSLRIGGGEQYF
TRBV18,TRBD1,TRBJ1-2,few,TGTGCCAGCTCCCAAGACACAGGGGCAGATGGCTACACCTTC,CASSQDTGADGYTF
TRBV5-1,.,TRBJ2-5,.,TGCGCCAGCAGCCCCAATCCCGGGACTCAAGAGACCCAGTACTTC,CASSPNPGTQETQYF
TRBV19,TRBD1,TRBJ1-5,.,TGTGCCAGTAGTAGTCTAGGGGACAGGGCCAATCAGCCCCAGCATTTT,CASSSLGDRANQPQHF
TRBV2,.,TRBJ2-7,.,TGTGCCAGCAGATCCGCGGCGGGCTTCGACGAGCAGTACTTC,CASRSAAGFDEQYF
TRBV24-1,.,TRBJ1-4,.,TGTGCCACCAGTGATTCTGGACAGTTTGGAGAAAAACTGTTTTTT,CATSDSGQFGEKLFF